Below are 14 T cell receptor beta chains sequenced from a single sample in a study of cytomegalovirus exposure and HLA in healthy donors. Amplification used 60 Vbeta primers and 13 Jbeta primers. Produced via immunoSEQ multiplex PCR; TCRdb's table is partial and in-frame only. The sample contains 95,000 to 130,000 clones, approximately 9.4% of which appear only once. Sequences were obtained from PBMCs. These receptors came from a young man in good health and CMV-seronegative.

The CDR3 DNA follows: TGCGCCAGCAGCTTGGATACCAGGTACTCCTACGAGCAGTACTTC. As protein: CASSLDTRYSYEQYF. This rearrangement joins TRBV5-1 to TRBJ2-7, with no clear D. V was clipped by 0 bases and J by 0 bases, with 10 bases between them. Germline V gene sequence: CDR1 SGHRS, CDR2 YFSETQ. The CDR3 totals 15 residues.

Only a few counts were recorded for this clone. This sequence joins TRBV18 and TRBJ1-5; D might be TRBD1 (6 bases). The CDR3 is 15 amino acids. Looked up from germline, CDR1 is KGHSH and CDR2 is LQKENI. V was shortened by 4 bases and J by 6 bases, with 16 bases between the two germline ends. CDR3 in amino acids: CASSRGSGDGQPQHF. Here the CDR3 DNA reads TGTGCCAGCTCACGGGGGTCAGGGGACGGTCAGCCCCAGCATTTT.

In this sample, this clone turned up a few times. The chain is built from TRBV27 and TRBJ2-7; 9 nucleotides match TRBD1. The germline gives CDR1 MNHEY, CDR2 SMNVEV (reference sequence). With V trimmed by 7 bases and J by 4 bases, 11 bases remained unmatched. This CDR3 is 15 amino acids long. The CDR3, as DNA: TGTGCCAGCACGCACGGGGGGACAGGGAAGTACGAGCAGTACTTC. Its protein is CASTHGGTGKYEQYF.

This rearrangement joins TRBV28 to TRBJ2-1; 10 bases align to TRBD2. Trimming removed 7 bases from V and 7 bases from J; junction bases left unmatched: 10. The CDR3 extends over 15 amino acids. CDR1 and CDR2 from the germline V gene are MDHEN and SYDVKM. The CDR3 DNA is TGTGCCAGCACGGCTAGCGGGAGAGTGGGAAATGAGCAGTTCTTC. Encoded protein: CASTASGRVGNEQFF. Drawing the rest from reference TRBV28 and TRBJ2-1, the complete variable domain is DVKVTQSSRYLVKRTGEKVFLECVQDMDHENMFWYRQDPGLGLRLIYFSYDVKMKEKGDIPEGYSVSREKKERFSLILESASTNQTSMYLCASTASGRVGNEQFFGPGTRLTVL.

This clone has a single count. This rearrangement joins TRBV19 to TRBJ2-6; D is unresolved. The CDR3 totals 18 residues. Germline CDR1 and CDR2: LNHDA and SQIVND (reference sequence). V gave up 8 bases and J gave up 0 bases, with 20 bases separating them. CDR3 nucleotides: TGTGCCAGTTCAAACAGTCTCGCCTTTCCCTCTGGGGCCAACGTCCTGACTTTC. It yields the protein CASSNSLAFPSGANVLTF.

This clone was recorded a few times. This chain links TRBV18 with TRBJ1-1, with D possibly TRBD1 on 5 matching bases. CDR3 length: 15 residues. Germline CDR1 reads KGHSH; CDR2 reads LQKENI. V lost 1 base to trimming and J lost 3 bases, with 12 bases between them. CDR3 nucleotide sequence: TGTGCCAGCTCACCACTGGGGAGGGGTCACACTGAAGCTTTCTTT. Its translation: CASSPLGRGHTEAFF. The full variable domain, its missing parts supplied by reference TRBV18 and TRBJ1-1, is NAGVMQNPRHLVRRRGQEARLRCSPMKGHSHVYWYRQLPEEGLKFMVYLQKENIIDESGMPKERFSAEFPKEGPSILRIQQVVRGDSAAYFCASSPLGRGHTEAFFGQGTRLTVV.

The genes are TRBV11-3 and TRBJ2-7; possibly TRBD1 for D (5 bases). Germline CDR1 is SGHNT and CDR2 is YENEEA. The CDR3 loop spans 15 amino acids. V lost 3 bases and J lost 0, with 12 bases in between. CDR3 amino acids: CASSLDATASYEQYF. DNA for the CDR3: TGTGCCAGCAGCTTGGATGCGACAGCCTCCTACGAGCAGTACTTC.

This clone was counted between two and nine times. The rearrangement links TRBV10-3 to TRBJ1-2; TRBD1 agrees at 12 bases. The CDR3 is 15 amino acids. CDR1 is ENHRY, CDR2 SYGVKD, per germline. The trim removed 3 bases at V and 8 bases at J, leaving 7 bases unmatched. The CDR3 is CAISDKGQGAEGYTF. The DNA for the CDR3 is TGTGCCATCAGTGATAAGGGACAGGGGGCGGAGGGCTACACCTTC.

This clone was counted between two and nine times. This chain links TRBV19 with TRBJ1-5; D remains ambiguous. The CDR3 runs 15 residues. The germline V gene has CDR1 LNHDA and CDR2 SQIVND (reference sequence). Trimming removed 5 bases from V and 1 base from J, with 12 bases in between. The CDR3 region is CASSLLAGSNQPQHF. In nucleotides, the CDR3 is TGTGCCAGTAGTCTCCTAGCCGGGAGCAATCAGCCCCAGCATTTT.

This chain links TRBV6-1 with TRBJ1-6; D unresolved. The V gene lost 5 bases and the J gene lost 6 bases, with 5 bases spanning the gap. Looked up from germline, CDR1 is MNHNS and CDR2 is SASEGT. This CDR3 is built from 12 residues. The CDR3 is CASSSSNSPLHF. The CDR3 nucleotides read TGTGCCAGCAGTTCTAGTAATTCACCCCTCCACTTT.

J is TRBJ2-7 and V is TRBV5-1; weak D call: TRBD2 (5 bases). CDR3 length: 15 amino acids. In germline, CDR1 is SGHRS, CDR2 YFSETQ. The V end was cut by 0 bases, the J end by 0 bases, with 10 bases between. As DNA, the CDR3 is TGCGCCAGCAGCTTGGTAGCGTCAAGCTCCTACGAGCAGTACTTC. This codes for CASSLVASSSYEQYF.

This chain uses TRBV6-5 with TRBJ1-2; tentatively, D is TRBD1 (5 bases). V lost 2 bases and J 4 bases, leaving 8 bases between the germline ends. Germline CDR1 is MNHEY and CDR2 is SVGAGI. The CDR3 extends over 13 amino acids. The CDR3 DNA sequence: TGTGCCAGCAGTTACCCGGGGGTCTATGGCTACACCTTC. Encoded protein: CASSYPGVYGYTF.

This clone has just a few counts. The J gene is TRBJ2-7, the V gene TRBV5-1; 9 bases align to TRBD1. V dropped 5 bases and J dropped 3; count of bases not matched to a gene: 3. This CDR3 is 13 amino acids long. Looked up from germline, CDR1 is SGHRS and CDR2 is YFSETQ. The DNA of the CDR3 is TGCGCCAGCAGACAGACAGGGGGCTACGAGCAGTACTTC. Translation gives CASRQTGGYEQYF.

Of note for this clone: This could be a read error, since a much larger clone is one nucleotide away. Within the sample, other DNA sequences also encode this same CDR3. The chain employs TRBV30 and TRBJ2-5; D unclear. The CDR3 consists of 11 residues. V dropped 4 bases and J dropped 5 bases, with 8 bases sitting between them. The germline V gene has CDR1 GTSNPN and CDR2 SVGIG (reference sequence). The CDR3 nucleotides read TGTGCCTGGACGAACCGGGAGACCCAGTACTTC. Encoded protein: CAWTNRETQYF.